This T cell receptor beta chain appears in the sequencing data of a study of blood T cell repertoires in COVID-19. Study details: Sample material is recorded as cDNA or gDNA derived from T cells, B-cell-depleted T cells, or PBMCs.

Participants had their cohort set by participant-reported clinical history. Authors' analysis steps: It was from reference gene primer amplification that nucleated cell counts were estimated. The protocol was immunoSEQ multiplex PCR, while the TCRdb copy is restricted to in-frame clones and leaves out a portion. V and J calls and clone size follow that table, whereas D and trimming were derived from the DNA. The sample lists approximately 260,000 clones, roughly four fifths occurring once. Trimming cost V 1 base and J 1 base, with 21 bases left between them. Germline lookup yields CDR1 MGHRA and CDR2 YSYEKL. The CDR3 loop spans 19 amino acids.

This receptor was identified in a man aged 50 to 59 who had recovered from COVID-19. The V call is TRBV4-1, the J call TRBJ2-3, with D tentatively TRBD2 (7 bases). The sequencing sample was made of PBMCs or T cells enriched from blood (not recorded which). CDR3: CASSQVGLGGPPRTDTQYF. In DNA, the CDR3 is TGCGCCAGCAGCCAAGTAGGGCTCGGGGGGCCCCCTCGCACAGATACGCAGTATTTT.